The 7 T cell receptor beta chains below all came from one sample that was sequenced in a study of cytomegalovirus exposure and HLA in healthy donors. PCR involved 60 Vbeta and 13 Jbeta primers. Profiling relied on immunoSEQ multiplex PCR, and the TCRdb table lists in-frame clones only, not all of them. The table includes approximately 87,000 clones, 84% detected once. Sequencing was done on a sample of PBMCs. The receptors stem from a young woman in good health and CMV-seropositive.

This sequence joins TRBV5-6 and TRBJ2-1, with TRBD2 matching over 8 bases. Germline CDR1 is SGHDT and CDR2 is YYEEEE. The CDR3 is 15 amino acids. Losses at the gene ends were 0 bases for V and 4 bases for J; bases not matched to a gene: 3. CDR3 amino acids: CASSLAGTRYNEQFF. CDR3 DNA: TGTGCCAGCAGCTTGGCCGGGACTAGATACAATGAGCAGTTCTTC.

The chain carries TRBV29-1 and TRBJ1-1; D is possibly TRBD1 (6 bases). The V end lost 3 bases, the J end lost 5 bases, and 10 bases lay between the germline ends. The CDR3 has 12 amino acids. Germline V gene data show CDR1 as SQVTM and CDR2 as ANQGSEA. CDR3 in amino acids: CSVDRGRTEAFF. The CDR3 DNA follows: TGCAGCGTTGACAGGGGAAGAACTGAAGCTTTCTTT.

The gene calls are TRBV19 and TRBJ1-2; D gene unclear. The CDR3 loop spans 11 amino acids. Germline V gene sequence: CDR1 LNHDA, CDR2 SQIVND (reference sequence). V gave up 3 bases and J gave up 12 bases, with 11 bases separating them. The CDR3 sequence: CASSILRRDTF. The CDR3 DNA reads TGTGCCAGTAGTATCTTACGTCGGGACACCTTC.

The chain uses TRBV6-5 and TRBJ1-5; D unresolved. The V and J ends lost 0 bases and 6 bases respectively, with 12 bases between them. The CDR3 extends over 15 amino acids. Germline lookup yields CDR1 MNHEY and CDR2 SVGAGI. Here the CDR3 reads CASSYSMEGGQPQHF. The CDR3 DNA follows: TGTGCCAGCAGTTACTCGATGGAGGGCGGTCAGCCCCAGCATTTT.

The CDR3 loop is CASSQDRGAYEQYF. The CDR3 bases are TGTGCCAGCAGCCAAGATCGCGGGGCATACGAGCAGTACTTC. J is TRBJ2-7 and V is TRBV14; weak D call: TRBD2 (6 bases). Germline-derived CDR1 and CDR2 are SGHDN and FVKESK. The CDR3 runs to 14 residues. The V gene lost 0 bases and the J gene lost 4 bases, with 10 bases spanning the gap.

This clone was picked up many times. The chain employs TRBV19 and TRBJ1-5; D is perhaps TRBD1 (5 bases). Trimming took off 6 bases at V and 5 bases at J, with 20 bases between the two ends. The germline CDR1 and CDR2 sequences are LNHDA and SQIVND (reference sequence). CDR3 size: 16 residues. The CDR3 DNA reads TGTGCCAGTAGCGGCCAGGGTGCAGGGTTGTATCAGCCCCAGCATTTT. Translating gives CASSGQGAGLYQPQHF. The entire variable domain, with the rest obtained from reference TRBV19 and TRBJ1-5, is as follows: DGGITQSPKYLFRKEGQNVTLSCEQNLNHDAMYWYRQDPGQGLRLIYYSQIVNDFQKGDIAEGYSVSREKKESFPLTVTSAQKNPTAFYLCASSGQGAGLYQPQHFGDGTRLSIL.

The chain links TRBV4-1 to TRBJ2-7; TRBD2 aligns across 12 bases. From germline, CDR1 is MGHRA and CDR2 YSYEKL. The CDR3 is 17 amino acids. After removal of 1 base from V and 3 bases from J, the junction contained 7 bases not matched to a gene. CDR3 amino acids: CASSQVSSGGADYEQYF. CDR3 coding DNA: TGCGCCAGCAGCCAAGTCTCTAGCGGGGGGGCGGACTACGAGCAGTACTTC.